Below are 18 T cell receptor beta chains sequenced from a single sample in a study of T cell repertoires in cytomegalovirus infection. TCRdb re-called the reads with MiXCR, one entry per CDR3 protein. The data contain over 100,000 distinct CDR3 sequences, less than 30% of them singletons. Their target antigens are unknown. The specimen was CD8+ T cells from cultured PBMCs, collected from culture after CMV antigen stimulation. All receptors derive from a human donor in good health (CMV status not recorded). Some clones in this sample may be carry-over from other donors' samples.

The chain carries TRBV7-9 and TRBJ1-1; tentatively, D is TRBD1 (6 bases). Germline CDR1 and CDR2: SEHNR and FQNEAQ (reference sequence). This CDR3 region has 13 residues. Trimming stripped 3 bases from V and 6 bases from J, with 11 bases between. For the CDR3, the DNA is TGTGCCAGCAGCTTCGTGGGGGCCCCTGAAGCTTTCTTT. Its translation is CASSFVGAPEAFF.

The chain employs TRBV28 and TRBJ1-4, with 7 nucleotides matching TRBD1. After removal of 8 bases from V and 0 bases from J, the junction contained 6 bases not matched to a gene. The CDR3 contains 15 residues. Germline CDR1 reads MDHEN; CDR2 reads SYDVKM. CDR3 in DNA: TGTGCCAGCGGGACAGTGATTACAACTAATGAAAAACTGTTTTTT. Translating it yields CASGTVITTNEKLFF.

This clonotype turned up a few times. The genes are TRBV11-2 and TRBJ1-1, with D unresolved. CDR3 size: 11 residues. Per the germline V gene, CDR1 is SGHAT and CDR2 is FQNNGV. Between the trimmed V and J ends, which lost 5 bases and 7 bases, there was a span of 8 bases. The CDR3 loop reads CASSAFGEAFF. The CDR3 DNA reads as TGTGCCAGCAGCGCCTTCGGTGAAGCTTTCTTT.

This clonotype was counted at least ten times. The chain joins TRBV20-1 to TRBJ2-7, with D possibly TRBD1 on 5 matching bases. This CDR3 has 13 amino acids. Germline V CDR1 and CDR2: DFQATT, SNEGSKA (reference sequence). Trimming removed 0 bases at V and 3 bases at J, with 9 bases between. The CDR3 is CSARDLQGYEQYF. The CDR3 DNA follows: TGCAGTGCTAGAGATCTGCAGGGCTACGAGCAGTACTTC.

This clonotype was recorded many times. The chain couples TRBV7-8 to TRBJ2-2; D is perhaps TRBD2 (5 bases). V gave up 0 bases and J gave up 5 bases, with 7 bases separating them. Per germline, CDR1 SGHVS and CDR2 FQNEAQ. This CDR3 region has 14 residues. The CDR3 sequence is CASSLAPGTGELFF. As DNA, the CDR3 is TGTGCCAGCAGCTTAGCGCCGGGGACCGGGGAGCTGTTTTTT. The full variable domain, with the rest looked up from reference TRBV7-8 and TRBJ2-2, is GAGVSQSPRYKVAKRGQDVALRCDPISGHVSLFWYQQALGQGPEFLTYFQNEAQLDKSGLPSDRFFAERPEGSVSTLKIQRTQQEDSAVYLCASSLAPGTGELFFGEGSRLTVL.

This clonotype was detected ten times or more. This chain connects TRBV7-2 to TRBJ1-5; possibly TRBD1 for D (5 bases). The CDR3 is made up of 15 amino acids. V was trimmed by 0 bases and J by 6 bases, leaving 12 bases between them. Germline loops: CDR1 SGHTA, CDR2 FQGNSA. The CDR3 nucleotides read TGTGCCAGCAGCTTAGCGCGGGGGGGGGTTCAGCCCCAGCATTTT. It yields the protein CASSLARGGVQPQHF.

The rearrangement joins TRBV29-1 to TRBJ1-2; 8 bases fit TRBD1. The V gene's germline CDR1 is SQVTM and CDR2 ANQGSEA. The trim removed 6 bases at V and 3 bases at J, leaving 3 bases unmatched. This CDR3 has 12 amino acids. CDR3 sequence (DNA): TGCAGCGTGGTACAGGGGGACTATGGCTACACCTTC. It yields the protein CSVVQGDYGYTF.

This clonotype was counted between two and nine times. The J gene is TRBJ2-7, the V gene TRBV20-1; D not resolved. Between the trimmed V and J ends, which lost 6 bases and 2 bases, there was a span of 14 bases. The CDR3 sequence is 13 residues long. Germline loops: CDR1 DFQATT, CDR2 SNEGSKA (reference sequence). Written as DNA, the CDR3 is TGCAGTGCCCCCCGTGGAAATCCCTACGAGCAGTACTTC. Amino acid sequence: CSAPRGNPYEQYF.

Comments on this clonotype: The junction does not match germline at one end; this may be a read error. The rearrangement links TRBV7-3 to TRBJ1-1; 8 bases map to TRBD1. This CDR3 is 15 amino acids long. Per germline, CDR1 SGHTA and CDR2 FQGTGA. The CDR3 spells CASSFGQGLNTEAFF. For the CDR3, the DNA is TGTGCCAGCAGCTTTGGACAGGGATTGAACACTGAAGCTTTTTTT.

The rearrangement joins TRBV27 to TRBJ1-1; the D gene is possibly TRBD1 (6 bases). The CDR3 length is 16 residues. The V and J ends lost 5 bases and 4 bases respectively, with 20 bases between them. CDR1 and CDR2 (germline): MNHEY, SMNVEV (reference sequence). The CDR3 here is CASSPPRGQRRTEAFF. The CDR3 DNA reads TGTGCCAGCAGTCCCCCCAGAGGACAGCGCCGCACTGAAGCTTTCTTT.

This clonotype was seen a handful of times. This chain uses TRBV5-1 with TRBJ2-7; a possible D gene is TRBD2 (6 bases). The germline V gene has CDR1 SGHRS and CDR2 YFSETQ. This CDR3 has 14 residues. V shed 0 bases and J shed 6 bases, with 13 bases lying between them. This CDR3 reads CASSLAGGESEQYF. The CDR3 nucleotides read TGCGCCAGCAGCTTGGCCGGGGGAGAGTCCGAGCAGTACTTC.

The genes are TRBV25-1 and TRBJ1-6; 10 positions match TRBD1. The CDR3 has 14 amino acids. Germline-derived CDR1 and CDR2 are MGHDK and SYGVNS. V shed 5 bases and J 10 bases; nucleotides not matched to a gene: 5. In DNA form, the CDR3 reads TGTGCCAGCAGTTGGGACAGGGGTTCGTCACCCCTCCACTTT. It specifies CASSWDRGSSPLHF.

This clonotype has a handful of counts. The chain recombines TRBV6-5 with TRBJ1-5, with a weak D call TRBD1 (5 bases). The CDR3 is made up of 14 amino acids. Deletions cut 6 bases from V and 0 bases from J, with 9 bases between. CDR1 is MNHEY, CDR2 SVGAGI, per germline. The CDR3 bases are TGTGCCAGCAGGGCAGGGTATAGCAATCAGCCCCAGCATTTT. Its protein is CASRAGYSNQPQHF.

This clonotype was counted between two and nine times. V is TRBV12-3 or TRBV12-4 and J is TRBJ2-5; D might be TRBD2 (7 bases). This CDR3 has 15 residues. The V and J ends lost 5 bases and 4 bases respectively, with 17 bases between them. CDR3 DNA sequence: TGTGCCAGCAGTCCCGAAGGGGGGGATCGAGAGACCCAGTACTTC. Encoded protein: CASSPEGGDRETQYF.

The chain employs TRBV29-1 and TRBJ2-1, with TRBD2 identical over 12 bases. V gave up 3 bases and J gave up 3 bases; unmatched junction bases: 9. Germline assignment: CDR1 SQVTM and CDR2 ANQGSEA. The CDR3 totals 17 residues. DNA of the CDR3: TGCAGCGTTGACGGGCTAGCGGGGGGGCTGAGCTACAATGAGCAGTTCTTC. Translating gives CSVDGLAGGLSYNEQFF.

V and J are TRBV7-6 and TRBJ2-2; TRBD1 matches at 9 bases. This CDR3 is 17 amino acids long. Germline CDR1 reads SGHVS; CDR2 reads FNYEAQ. The V segment lost 6 bases and the J segment 4 bases; nucleotides outside the gene matches: 12. The CDR3 region has the DNA TGTGCCAGCAGTACGCCGGGACAGGGATCGCCCACCGGGGAGCTGTTTTTT. Translated, it gives CASSTPGQGSPTGELFF.

The V gene is TRBV4-2, the J gene TRBJ1-6, with a weak D call TRBD1 (5 bases). The germline gives CDR1 LGHNA, CDR2 YNFKEQ. V was trimmed by 0 bases and J by 4 bases, leaving 10 bases between them. The CDR3 extends over 16 amino acids. CDR3 DNA sequence: TGTGCCAGCAGCCAAGAACAGACAGATTATAATTCACCCCTCCACTTT. Translated: CASSQEQTDYNSPLHF.

The V call is TRBV7-2, the J call TRBJ2-7; D is uncertain. The ends were cut back, 1 base at V and 4 bases at J, with 8 bases in the middle. Per the germline V gene, CDR1 is SGHTA and CDR2 is FQGNSA. The CDR3 is 13 residues long. CDR3 region: CASSLGTHYEQYF. CDR3 DNA: TGTGCCAGCAGCTTAGGGACGCATTACGAGCAGTACTTC. The complete variable domain, with remaining parts taken from reference TRBV7-2 and TRBJ2-7, reads GAGVSQSPSNKVTEKGKDVELRCDPISGHTALYWYRQSLGQGLEFLIYFQGNSAPDKSGLPSDRFSAERTGGSVSTLTIQRTQQEDSAVYLCASSLGTHYEQYFGPGTRLTVT.